This TCR beta chain was documented in a study of OX40 agonist ivuxolimab in advanced cancers. Study overall: The diagnoses of dose-escalation patients were hepatocellular carcinoma, melanoma, renal cell or head and neck cancer. A mean age of about 56 years, range about 23 to 80, was recorded, and more than 80% were male. Findings of the study overall: A proportion of nonresponders additionally exhibited low normalized T-cell clonal expansion.

Sequencing used immunoSEQ multiplex PCR; TCRdb keeps in-frame clones, though not all of them. The data hold over 70,000 clones, with roughly nine tenths observed a single time. Comment on this clone: The antigen is undetermined.

Between the trimmed V and J ends, which lost 8 bases and 10 bases, there was a span of 19 bases. The CDR3 runs 14 residues. The germline gives CDR1 SGDLS, CDR2 YYNGEE. The source is an adult with an advanced solid tumor such as melanoma, head and neck, liver or kidney cancer. V is TRBV9 and J is TRBJ1-6; unclear D gene. The sample in question was CD4+ or CD8+ T cells sorted from blood, obtained in a trial of the OX40 agonist ivuxolimab. The CDR3 sequence: CASTRNSEGSPLHF. The CDR3 coding sequence is TGTGCCAGTACCCGTAACTCGGAAGGCTCACCCCTCCACTTT.